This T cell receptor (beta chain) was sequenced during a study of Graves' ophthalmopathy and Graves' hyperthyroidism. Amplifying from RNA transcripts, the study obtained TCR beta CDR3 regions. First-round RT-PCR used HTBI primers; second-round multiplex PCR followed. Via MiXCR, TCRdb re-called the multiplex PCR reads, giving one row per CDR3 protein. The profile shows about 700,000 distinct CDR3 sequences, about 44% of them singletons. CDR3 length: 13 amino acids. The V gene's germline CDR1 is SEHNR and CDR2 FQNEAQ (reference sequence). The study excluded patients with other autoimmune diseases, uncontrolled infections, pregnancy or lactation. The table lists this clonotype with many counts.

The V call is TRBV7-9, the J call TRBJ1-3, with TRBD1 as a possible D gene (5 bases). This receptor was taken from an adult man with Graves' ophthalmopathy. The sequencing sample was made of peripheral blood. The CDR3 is CGGGATSGNTIYF. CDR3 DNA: TGTGGAGGAGGGGCGACCTCTGGAAACACCATATATTTT.